This TCR beta chain derives from a study of blood T cell repertoires in COVID-19. Clinical history reported by participants formed the basis on which cohorts were assigned. Libraries were prepared by immunoSEQ multiplex PCR; TCRdb keeps only in-frame clonotypes and omits some of them. Of around 300,000 clones in the sample, about 89% are singletons; the top ten hold 1.7%. The sequence came from a woman between 40 and 50 years old who had recovered from COVID-19. The sequencing sample was made of PBMCs or T cells enriched from blood (not recorded which).

The CDR3 DNA reads as TGTGCCAGCAGACAGTCCACAGATACGCAGTATTTT. It specifies CASRQSTDTQYF. J is TRBJ2-3 and V is TRBV12-3 or TRBV12-4, with D uncertain. The CDR3 length is 12 residues. V shed 6 bases and J shed 2 bases, with 6 bases lying between them.